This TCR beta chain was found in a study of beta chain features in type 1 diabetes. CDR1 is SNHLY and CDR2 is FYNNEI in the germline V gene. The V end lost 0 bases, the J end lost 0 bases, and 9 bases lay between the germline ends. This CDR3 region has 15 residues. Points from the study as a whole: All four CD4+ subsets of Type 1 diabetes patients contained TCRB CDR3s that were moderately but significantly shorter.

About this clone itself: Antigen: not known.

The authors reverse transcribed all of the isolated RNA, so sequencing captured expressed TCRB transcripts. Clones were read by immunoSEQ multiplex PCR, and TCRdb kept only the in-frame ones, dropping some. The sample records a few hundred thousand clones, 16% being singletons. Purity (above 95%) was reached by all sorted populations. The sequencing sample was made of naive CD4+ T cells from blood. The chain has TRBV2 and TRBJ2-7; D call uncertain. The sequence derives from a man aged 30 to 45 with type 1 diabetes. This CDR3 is CASSEAAQSSYEQYF. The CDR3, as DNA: TGTGCCAGCAGTGAAGCTGCACAGAGCTCCTACGAGCAGTACTTC. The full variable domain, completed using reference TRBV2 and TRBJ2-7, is EPEVTQTPSHQVTQMGQEVILRCVPISNHLYFYWYRQILGQKVEFLVSFYNNEISEKSEIFDDQFSVERPDGSNFTLKIRSTKLEDSAMYFCASSEAAQSSYEQYFGPGTRLTVT.